These 14 T cell receptor beta chains originate from one sample sequenced in a study of blood T cell repertoires in COVID-19. TCRdb's copy holds only in-frame clones and misses some; the assay was immunoSEQ multiplex PCR. The sample carries about 170,000 clones, 83% recorded once. The specimen sequenced was peripheral blood. Every receptor here comes from a woman of 80 years or more with acute or convalescent COVID-19.

The rearrangement joins TRBV7-9 to TRBJ2-1, with 7 nucleotides matching TRBD1. The germline V gene encodes CDR1 SEHNR and CDR2 FQNEAQ (reference sequence). V lost 6 bases to trimming and J lost 14 bases; unmatched junction nucleotides: 10. CDR3 length: 12 residues. CDR3 amino acids: CASRFDREIEFF. DNA for the CDR3: TGTGCCAGCAGGTTTGACAGGGAAATAGAGTTCTTC.

The chain joins TRBV5-1 to TRBJ1-4, with 8 bases lining up with TRBD1. Looked up from germline, CDR1 is SGHRS and CDR2 is YFSETQ. This CDR3 is built from 14 residues. The junction had 7 bases not matched to a gene; V was cut back by 5 bases and J by 7 bases. CDR3 coding DNA: TGCGCCAGCAGACGGACAGGGAGGACTGAAAAACTGTTTTTT. As protein: CASRRTGRTEKLFF.

The chain has TRBV11-3 and TRBJ2-3, with 7 positions matching TRBD1. The germline V gene has CDR1 SGHNT and CDR2 YENEEA. This CDR3 has 15 residues. The junction had 5 bases not matched to a gene; V was cut back by 5 bases and J by 0 bases. The CDR3 coding sequence is TGTGCCAGCAGCCTGGGACAGCTTAGCACAGATACGCAGTATTTT. Amino acids: CASSLGQLSTDTQYF.

The chain joins TRBV7-6 to TRBJ2-2; TRBD2 might be the D (6 bases). Trimming took off 0 bases at V and 7 bases at J, with 15 bases between the two ends. CDR3 length: 16 residues. CDR1 and CDR2 (germline): SGHVS, FNYEAQ. The CDR3 reads CASSLALDISGGELFF. As DNA, the CDR3 is TGTGCCAGCAGCTTAGCGCTTGATATTAGCGGCGGGGAGCTGTTTTTT.

The V and J genes are TRBV18 and TRBJ1-4; TRBD1 aligns across 10 bases. V was clipped by 4 bases and J by 6 bases; unmatched bases: 2. CDR3 length: 14 amino acids. Germline CDR1 is KGHSH and CDR2 is LQKENI. The CDR3 DNA sequence: TGTGCCAGCTCACGAGGGACAGGGGATGAAAAACTGTTTTTT. Its translation is CASSRGTGDEKLFF. The full variable domain, rest sourced from reference TRBV18 and TRBJ1-4, is NAGVMQNPRHLVRRRGQEARLRCSPMKGHSHVYWYRQLPEEGLKFMVYLQKENIIDESGMPKERFSAEFPKEGPSILRIQQVVRGDSAAYFCASSRGTGDEKLFFGSGTQLSVL.

The CDR3 sequence: CASRDRGLETQYF. The CDR3 nucleotides are TGTGCCAGCCGGGACAGGGGTTTAGAGACCCAGTACTTC. This sequence joins TRBV19 and TRBJ2-5; 10 nucleotides match TRBD1. J gave up 4 bases and V 9 bases, and 5 bases lay outside the gene matches. CDR3 length: 13 amino acids. Per germline, CDR1 LNHDA and CDR2 SQIVND (reference sequence).

The chain links TRBV7-2 to TRBJ2-7, with 8 nucleotides matching TRBD2. This CDR3 is built from 15 residues. Germline trimming cut 5 bases from V and 0 bases from J; bases unmatched to any gene: 6. Germline lookup yields CDR1 SGHTA and CDR2 FQGNSA. This chain's CDR3 is CASSLKRGLSYEQYF. CDR3 coding DNA: TGTGCCAGCAGCCTGAAGCGGGGGCTCTCCTACGAGCAGTACTTC.

This chain joins TRBV24-1 and TRBJ2-1; 11 nucleotides agree with TRBD1. The germline V gene encodes CDR1 KGHDR and CDR2 SFDVKD. The CDR3 sequence is 16 residues long. The ends lost 10 bases at V and 2 bases at J; junction bases unmatched: 9. The CDR3 is CATEAWGQGAYNEQFF. CDR3 bases: TGTGCCACAGAAGCCTGGGGACAGGGGGCCTACAATGAGCAGTTCTTC.

This clone was observed a handful of times. V gene TRBV19 combines with J gene TRBJ2-2, with 16 bases lining up with TRBD2. CDR1 and CDR2 (germline): LNHDA, SQIVND (reference sequence). The CDR3 runs to 18 residues. Germline trimming cut 6 bases from V and 4 bases from J; bases unmatched to any gene: 8. The CDR3 bases are TGTGCCAGTAGCCCCGGGACTAGCGGGAGGGGTGGCACCGGGGAGCTGTTTTTT. Its translation is CASSPGTSGRGGTGELFF.

The chain is built from TRBV7-2 and TRBJ1-4; TRBD1 might be the D (5 bases). V dropped 8 bases and J dropped 5 bases, with 15 bases sitting between them. Germline V lookup: CDR1 SGHTA, CDR2 FQGNSA. The CDR3 is 14 amino acids. CDR3 sequence (DNA): TGTGCCAGCCGTCTCGGGCCAGGGAATGAAAAACTGTTTTTT. It codes for CASRLGPGNEKLFF.

The sample holds a few counts of this clone. The V and J genes are TRBV5-1 and TRBJ2-7; maybe TRBD1 (6 bases). Germline CDR1 and CDR2: SGHRS and YFSETQ. V dropped 4 bases and J dropped 6 bases, with 20 bases sitting between them. The CDR3 length is 15 residues. CDR3 nucleotides: TGCGCCAGCAGCCGCAGTACAGGGAAAGGACGCGAGCAGTACTTC. Protein sequence: CASSRSTGKGREQYF.

In this sample, this clone turned up once. This CDR3 is CASSYWAGAPSGANVLTF. The CDR3 region has the DNA TGTGCCAGCTCATACTGGGCAGGGGCCCCCTCTGGGGCCAACGTCCTGACTTTC. This chain links TRBV18 with TRBJ2-6; possibly TRBD1 for D (6 bases). Germline CDR1 is KGHSH and CDR2 is LQKENI. This CDR3 spans 18 amino acids. The germline V and J ends were trimmed by 5 bases and 0 bases, with 17 bases remaining between them.

V usage is TRBV7-2 and J usage is TRBJ2-1; D is perhaps TRBD2 (5 bases). The CDR3 covers 15 residues. CDR1 and CDR2 (germline): SGHTA, FQGNSA. The V and J ends lost 1 base and 1 base respectively, with 8 bases between them. The CDR3 here is CASSLDRDSYNEQFF. CDR3 bases: TGTGCCAGCAGCTTAGATCGGGATTCCTACAATGAGCAGTTCTTC.

V usage is TRBV6-6 and J usage is TRBJ2-5; 9 nucleotides match TRBD1. V gave up 5 bases and J gave up 3 bases; unmatched junction bases: 7. This CDR3 spans 15 amino acids. Germline CDR1 MNHNY, CDR2 SVGAGI (reference sequence). The CDR3 is CASSPTGGREETQYF. The DNA for the CDR3 is TGTGCCAGCAGTCCCACAGGGGGCAGGGAAGAGACCCAGTACTTC.